The sequence of this T cell receptor (beta chain) was determined in a study of T-cell reconstitution after alpha-beta-depleted transplantation in children. This clonotype was seen only a few times. The CDR3 sequence is 15 residues long. V gave up 0 bases and J gave up 10 bases, with 16 bases separating them. Germline values: CDR1 LGHNA, CDR2 YNFKEQ. TCRbeta library preparation incorporated unique molecular identifiers. TCRdb ran MiXCR on the PCR reads and lists one entry per CDR3 protein. The sample holds about 460,000 distinct CDR3 sequences; approximately 13% are singletons and the top ten take roughly 5.4%.

The clonotype originates from a human donor who donated a stem cell graft to a child with combined immunodeficiency. This sequence joins TRBV4-2 and TRBJ2-1; D gene ambiguous. This sample comprised PBMCs from the stem cell graft donor, obtained from the stem cell graft. The CDR3 coding sequence is TGTGCCAGCAGCCAAGATCCTTCAGATCGAAGGGAGCAGTTCTTC. Its protein product is CASSQDPSDRREQFF.